One sample yielded the 27 T cell receptor beta chains listed below, sequenced in a study of blood T cells in healthy people across ages. Combining a sample-barcoded 5' primer with a J-beta primer mix, a second PCR ran for about 7 to 12 cycles. TCRdb ran MiXCR on the 5' RACE reads and lists one entry per CDR3 protein. Here the sample spans 1.4 million or so distinct CDR3 sequences, roughly 43% being singletons. The sequenced sample was blood. All receptors come from a woman aged 18-35 years in good health.

The rearrangement links TRBV29-1 to TRBJ2-1, with D perhaps assigned TRBD1 or TRBD2 (6 bases each). The germline V gene encodes CDR1 SQVTM and CDR2 ANQGSEA. Trimming took 3 bases from V and 2 from J, leaving 17 bases between them. The CDR3 sequence is 16 residues long. CDR3 in DNA: TGCAGCGTTGACGGAAAGGCGGAGGGGGCCTACAATGAGCAGTTCTTC. Its translation is CSVDGKAEGAYNEQFF.

The table lists this clonotype with a few counts. The rearrangement joins TRBV9 to TRBJ2-3; perhaps TRBD2 as D (5 bases). Trimming removed 4 bases at V and 5 bases at J, with 17 bases between. The length of the CDR3 is 15 residues. CDR1 SGDLS and CDR2 YYNGEE come from the germline V gene. CDR3 nucleotides: TGTGCCAGCAGCAGCGACTACCCTATGGGAGATACGCAGTATTTT. This translates into CASSSDYPMGDTQYF. Full variable domain (remainder filled in from reference TRBV9 and TRBJ2-3): DSGVTQTPKHLITATGQRVTLRCSPRSGDLSVYWYQQSLDQGLQFLIQYYNGEERAKGNILERFSAQQFPDLHSELNLSSLELGDSALYFCASSSDYPMGDTQYFGPGTRLTVL.

This clonotype was counted a single time. The V call is TRBV7-9, the J call TRBJ2-7; TRBD2 matches at 8 bases. This CDR3 is 14 amino acids long. Losses at the gene ends were 7 bases for V and 3 bases for J; bases not matched to a gene: 8. CDR1 is SEHNR, CDR2 FQNEAQ, per germline (reference sequence). CDR3 sequence: CASNSGLAGYEQYF. In DNA, the CDR3 is TGTGCCAGCAACTCGGGGCTAGCGGGCTACGAGCAGTACTTC.

V usage is TRBV6-5 and J usage is TRBJ2-3; TRBD1 aligns across 9 bases. This CDR3 comprises 16 residues. V gave up 11 bases and J gave up 3 bases; unmatched junction bases: 15. CDR1 and CDR2 from the germline V gene are MNHEY and SVGAGI. This CDR3 reads CACHYHQTGGTDTQYF. The DNA of the CDR3 is TGTGCCTGCCATTATCACCAGACAGGGGGGACAGATACGCAGTATTTT.

This chain joins TRBV4-2 and TRBJ2-7; 12 bases line up with TRBD2. The CDR3 totals 16 residues. Germline V gene data show CDR1 as LGHNA and CDR2 as YNFKEQ. The J segment lost 4 bases and the V segment lost 0 bases, leaving 4 bases of the junction unmatched. Written as DNA, the CDR3 is TGTGCCAGCAGCCAAGATGGACTAGCGGGGACATACGAGCAGTACTTC. Its translation: CASSQDGLAGTYEQYF.

This clonotype was observed a handful of times. The rearrangement links TRBV29-1 to TRBJ2-2; TRBD2 might be the D (5 bases). Germline V lookup: CDR1 SQVTM, CDR2 ANQGSEA. V shed 2 bases and J shed 4 bases, with 14 bases lying between them. The CDR3 spans 15 residues. As DNA, the CDR3 is TGCAGCGTTGAAATGGCGGCTAGCCTCACCGGGGAGCTGTTTTTT. It yields the protein CSVEMAASLTGELFF.

This clonotype came up many times. The chain is built from TRBV4-3 and TRBJ2-1, with a tentative D call TRBD2 (5 bases). The germline CDR1 and CDR2 sequences are LGHNA and YSLEER. The ends were cut back, 4 bases at V and 2 bases at J, with 9 bases in the middle. There are 14 residues in the CDR3. For the CDR3, the DNA is TGCGCCAGCAGCCTCGGGGAGCCCTACAATGAGCAGTTCTTC. Translating it yields CASSLGEPYNEQFF.

The chain combines TRBV7-2 with TRBJ2-4; tentatively, D is TRBD1 (5 bases). The DNA matches TRBJ2-7 better at its end, which makes the J call doubtful. The CDR3 extends over 16 amino acids. Germline CDR1 SGHTA, CDR2 FQGNSA. The CDR3 reads CASSLRRRGPNYEQYF. CDR3 nucleotides: TGTGCCAGCAGCTTACGCAGAAGGGGTCCCAATTACGAGCAGTACTTC.

The CDR3 nucleotides are TGCGCCAGCAGCTTGGAGGGTCCTACAGCTTTCTTT. Translation gives CASSLEGPTAFF. The V call is TRBV5-1, the J call TRBJ1-1; no reliable D call. The CDR3 is 12 residues long. Trimming took 0 bases from V and 10 from J, leaving 10 bases between them. Germline CDR1 SGHRS, CDR2 YFSETQ. The whole variable domain, filled in from reference TRBV5-1 and TRBJ1-1, reads KAGVTQTPRYLIKTRGQQVTLSCSPISGHRSVSWYQQTPGQGLQFLFEYFSETQRNKGNFPGRFSGRQFSNSRSEMNVSTLELGDSALYLCASSLEGPTAFFGQGTRLTVV.

The CDR3 is CASSLQEQDGYTF. The DNA for the CDR3 is TGTGCCAGCAGCCTACAGGAGCAGGATGGCTACACCTTC. This chain connects TRBV27 to TRBJ1-2; a possible D gene is TRBD1 (5 bases). The CDR3 runs to 13 residues. Germline assignment: CDR1 MNHEY and CDR2 SMNVEV (reference sequence). V lost 6 bases, J lost 6 bases, and 14 bases lay in between.

This sequence joins TRBV7-6 and TRBJ2-7; 9 nucleotides agree with TRBD1. V shed 5 bases and J 7 bases; nucleotides not matched to a gene: 15. There are 16 residues in the CDR3. Per germline, CDR1 SGHVS and CDR2 FNYEAQ. The CDR3 sequence is CASSIPTGGSLNEQYF. CDR3 DNA sequence: TGTGCCAGCAGCATACCGACAGGGGGAAGCCTAAATGAGCAGTACTTC.

Ten or more counts support this clonotype. V is TRBV29-1 and J is TRBJ2-7; 9 positions match TRBD2. V lost 2 bases to trimming and J lost 0 bases; unmatched junction nucleotides: 5. The CDR3 runs to 15 residues. Germline-derived CDR1 and CDR2 are SQVTM and ANQGSEA. CDR3 protein: CSVEFLAGSSYEQYF. CDR3 sequence (DNA): TGCAGCGTTGAATTCCTAGCGGGAAGCTCCTACGAGCAGTACTTC.

The rearrangement links TRBV29-1 to TRBJ1-2; D not resolved. Germline CDR1 is SQVTM and CDR2 is ANQGSEA. V was trimmed by 4 bases and J by 4 bases, leaving 4 bases between them. The CDR3 runs 10 residues. CDR3 region: CSVGSYGYTF. CDR3 DNA sequence: TGCAGCGTTGGGAGCTATGGCTACACCTTC. The full variable domain, in which reference TRBV29-1 and TRBJ1-2 provide the parts outside the CDR3, is SAVISQKPSRDICQRGTSLTIQCQVDSQVTMMFWYRQQPGQSLTLIATANQGSEATYESGFVIDKFPISRPNLTFSTLTVSNMSPEDSSIYLCSVGSYGYTFGSGTRLTVV.

The chain joins TRBV5-1 to TRBJ1-6, with unresolved D. This CDR3 comprises 16 residues. The V and J ends lost 4 bases and 1 base respectively, with 12 bases between them. From germline, CDR1 is SGHRS and CDR2 YFSETQ. CDR3 in amino acids: CASSVREISYNSPLHF. In nucleotides, the CDR3 is TGCGCCAGCAGCGTGAGGGAGATTTCCTATAATTCACCCCTCCACTTT. The variable domain in full, completed from reference TRBV5-1 and TRBJ1-6, reads KAGVTQTPRYLIKTRGQQVTLSCSPISGHRSVSWYQQTPGQGLQFLFEYFSETQRNKGNFPGRFSGRQFSNSRSEMNVSTLELGDSALYLCASSVREISYNSPLHFGNGTRLTVT.

The CDR3 DNA follows: TGTGCCAGCAGCCCACGACAGGGATCCCTCTACAATGAGCAGTTCTTC. Protein sequence: CASSPRQGSLYNEQFF. The chain carries TRBV7-6 and TRBJ2-1; 7 bases are a match to TRBD1. The germline gives CDR1 SGHVS, CDR2 FNYEAQ. J was trimmed by 3 bases and V by 5 bases; bases with no gene match: 10. This CDR3 comprises 16 residues.

This clonotype occurred a few times. The V gene is TRBV3-1, the J gene TRBJ2-2, with TRBD2 matching 8 bases. Losses at the gene ends were 3 bases for V and 3 bases for J; bases not matched to a gene: 3. The CDR3 loop spans 15 amino acids. In germline, CDR1 is LGHDT, CDR2 YNNKEL (reference sequence). CDR3: CASSHGTRHTGELFF. CDR3 sequence (DNA): TGTGCCAGCAGCCACGGGACTAGGCACACCGGGGAGCTGTTTTTT.

A word on this clonotype: One junction end does not reproduce the germline sequence, and a read error may be involved. The chain combines TRBV24-1 with TRBJ2-3; TRBD1 aligns across 9 bases. The CDR3 length is 16 residues. Germline CDR1 KGHDR, CDR2 SFDVKD. Here the CDR3 DNA reads TGTGCCGCCAGTGAGACCGGGACAGGGAGCACAGATACGCAGTATTTT. Translation gives CAASETGTGSTDTQYF.

The V gene is TRBV27, the J gene TRBJ2-3; TRBD1 aligns across 11 bases. The CDR3 spans 15 residues. With 4 bases clipped from V and 6 bases from J, the junction kept 6 bases outside the gene matches. Per germline, CDR1 MNHEY and CDR2 SMNVEV (reference sequence). The CDR3 protein is CASSSPGQGDDTQYF. The CDR3 DNA is TGTGCCAGCAGTTCCCCGGGACAGGGGGATGATACGCAGTATTTT.

For this clonotype: The conserved phenylalanine or tryptophan normally closing the CDR3 is absent here, so this likely arose from a read error. This sequence joins TRBV4-3 and TRBJ2-1, with a weak D call TRBD2 (5 bases). The CDR3 runs to 15 residues. V shed 1 base and J shed 4 bases, with 11 bases lying between them. Germline V gene data show CDR1 as LGHNA and CDR2 as YSLEER. This chain's CDR3 is CASSQGKLAYNEQFL. The DNA of the CDR3 is TGCGCCAGCAGCCAAGGAAAATTAGCGTACAATGAGCAGTTCTTA.

This clonotype appeared a few times. The rearrangement uses TRBV12-5 and TRBJ1-6; D not certain. The CDR3 loop spans 16 amino acids. Germline CDR1 LGHNT, CDR2 FRNRAP. Trimming removed 0 bases from V and 7 bases from J, with 13 bases in between. The CDR3 sequence is CASGLVLGSGNSPLHF. The CDR3 DNA reads TGTGCTAGTGGTTTGGTACTAGGGTCTGGCAATTCACCCCTCCACTTT. Looking up the rest from reference TRBV12-5 and TRBJ1-6 gives the full variable domain: DARVTQTPRHKVTEMGQEVTMRCQPILGHNTVFWYRQTMMQGLELLAYFRNRAPLDDSGMPKDRFSAEMPDATLATLKIQPSEPRDSAVYFCASGLVLGSGNSPLHFGNGTRLTVT.

This clonotype has ten or more counts. The J gene is TRBJ2-1, the V gene TRBV4-1; the D gene is possibly TRBD1 (5 bases). V lost 3 bases and J 0 bases, leaving 12 bases between the germline ends. Germline CDR1 MGHRA, CDR2 YSYEKL. CDR3 length: 16 residues. The CDR3 loop reads CASSHLTGSSYNEQFF. In nucleotides, the CDR3 is TGCGCCAGCAGCCATCTAACAGGCAGCTCCTACAATGAGCAGTTCTTC.

The chain carries TRBV12-3 or TRBV12-4 and TRBJ1-1; 8 nucleotides line up with TRBD1. The V segment lost 3 bases and the J segment 1 base; nucleotides outside the gene matches: 7. CDR3 length equals 16 residues. This chain's CDR3 is CASSFNHGTGNTEAFF. Written as DNA, the CDR3 is TGTGCCAGCAGTTTTAACCACGGGACAGGGAACACTGAAGCTTTCTTT.

The count of this clonotype is one. The gene calls are TRBV7-2 and TRBJ1-2; no clear D gene. This CDR3 spans 15 amino acids. Germline V gene lookup returns CDR1 SGHTA and CDR2 FQGNSA. V was trimmed by 2 bases and J by 0 bases, leaving 10 bases between them. The chain's CDR3 is CASSLRTGPNYGYTF. In DNA, the CDR3 is TGTGCCAGCAGCTTACGGACTGGCCCTAACTATGGCTACACCTTC.

Concerning this clonotype: At one end, the junction sequence differs from germline, possibly due to a read error. V usage is TRBV28 and J usage is TRBJ1-2; D not resolved. This CDR3 has 13 residues. Germline CDR1 is MDHEN and CDR2 is SYDVKM. CDR3 sequence reads: CASITSGDYSYTF. CDR3 coding DNA: TGTGCCAGCATCACTTCAGGCGACTATAGCTACACCTTC.

The chain couples TRBV7-2 to TRBJ1-1; TRBD1 aligns across 10 bases. This CDR3 region has 16 residues. V shed 0 bases and J 11 bases; nucleotides not matched to a gene: 12. CDR1 and CDR2 (germline): SGHTA, FQGNSA. The DNA for the CDR3 is TGTGCCAGCAGCTTAGCCGCGGACAGGGGGAACTCGGGGGCTTTCTTT. Its protein is CASSLAADRGNSGAFF.

V and J are TRBV7-9 and TRBJ1-1, with D uncertain. The ends were cut back, 1 base at V and 7 bases at J, with 7 bases in the middle. CDR1 is SEHNR and CDR2 is FQNEAQ in the germline V gene (reference sequence). The CDR3 is 12 amino acids. The CDR3 is CASSLDLDEAFF. The CDR3 nucleotides are TGTGCCAGCAGCTTAGATCTAGATGAAGCTTTCTTT.

CDR3 nucleotides: TGCAGTGCTAGTGAAGGGAGCTCCTACGAGCAGTACTTC. This sequence encodes CSASEGSSYEQYF. The rearrangement uses TRBV20-1 and TRBJ2-7, with a weak D call TRBD2 (5 bases). V lost 3 bases and J lost 0, with 9 bases in between. Germline CDR1 DFQATT, CDR2 SNEGSKA (reference sequence). This CDR3 is built from 13 residues.